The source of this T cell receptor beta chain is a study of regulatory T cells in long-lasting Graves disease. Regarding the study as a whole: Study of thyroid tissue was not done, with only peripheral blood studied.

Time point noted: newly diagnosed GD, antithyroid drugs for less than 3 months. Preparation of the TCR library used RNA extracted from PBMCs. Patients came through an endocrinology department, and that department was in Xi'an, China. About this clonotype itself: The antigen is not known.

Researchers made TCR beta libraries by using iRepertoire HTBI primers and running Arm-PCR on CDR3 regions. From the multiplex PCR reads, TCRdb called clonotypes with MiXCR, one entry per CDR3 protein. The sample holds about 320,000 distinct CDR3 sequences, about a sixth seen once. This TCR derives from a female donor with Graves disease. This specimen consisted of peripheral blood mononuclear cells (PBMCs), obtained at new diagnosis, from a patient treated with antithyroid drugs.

The CDR3 DNA reads TGCAGCGGGGGGGGGCTAGCGGGAGTTGTTGAGGCCCGGTACTTC. It encodes CSGGGLAGVVEARYF. V and J are TRBV29-1 and TRBJ2-5; TRBD2 agrees at 10 bases. With V trimmed by 7 bases and J by 13 bases, 21 bases remained unmatched. From germline, CDR1 is SQVTM and CDR2 ANQGSEA. This CDR3 is 15 amino acids long.